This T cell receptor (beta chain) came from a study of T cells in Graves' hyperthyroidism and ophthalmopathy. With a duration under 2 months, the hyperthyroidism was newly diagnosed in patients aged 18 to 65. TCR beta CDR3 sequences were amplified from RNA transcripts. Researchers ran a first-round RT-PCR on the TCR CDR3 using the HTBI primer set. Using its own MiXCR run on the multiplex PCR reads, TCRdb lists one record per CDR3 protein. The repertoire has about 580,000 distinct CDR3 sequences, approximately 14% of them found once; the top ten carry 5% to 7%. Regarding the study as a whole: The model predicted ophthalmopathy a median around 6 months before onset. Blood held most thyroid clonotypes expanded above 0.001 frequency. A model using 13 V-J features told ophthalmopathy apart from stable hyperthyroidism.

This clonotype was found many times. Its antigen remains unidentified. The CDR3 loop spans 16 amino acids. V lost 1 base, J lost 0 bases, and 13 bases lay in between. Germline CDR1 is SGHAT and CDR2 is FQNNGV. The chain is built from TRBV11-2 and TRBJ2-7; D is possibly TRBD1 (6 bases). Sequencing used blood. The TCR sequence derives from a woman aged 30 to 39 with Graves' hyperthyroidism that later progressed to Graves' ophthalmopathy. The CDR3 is CASSLGSGGSSYEQYF. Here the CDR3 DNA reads TGTGCCAGCAGCTTAGGGAGTGGGGGCAGCTCCTACGAGCAGTACTTC.